This TCR beta chain was captured in a study of blood T cell repertoires in COVID-19. Background on the study: Nucleic acid was either cDNA or gDNA, and it came from T cells, B-cell-depleted T cells, or PBMCs.

The germline gives CDR1 SGHTA, CDR2 FQGNSA. With V trimmed by 3 bases and J by 4 bases, 5 bases remained unmatched. The CDR3 contains 14 residues. Original data processing: Scientists estimated how many nucleated cells there were by amplifying reference gene primers. Profiled with immunoSEQ multiplex PCR; TCRdb holds only in-frame clones, not every one. The V and J calls and clone size are taken from that table; D and trimming were inferred from the DNA. The sample has under 300,000 clones; 90% are singletons. The V and J genes are TRBV7-2 and TRBJ2-5, with 7 positions matching TRBD2. Sequences were obtained from peripheral blood. This receptor was obtained from a woman aged 40 to 50 with acute or convalescent COVID-19. In nucleotides, the CDR3 is TGTGCCAGCAGCTTCGCTAGCGGAGGAGAGACCCAGTACTTC. Translation: CASSFASGGETQYF. The whole variable domain, filled in from reference TRBV7-2 and TRBJ2-5, reads GAGVSQSPSNKVTEKGKDVELRCDPISGHTALYWYRQSLGQGLEFLIYFQGNSAPDKSGLPSDRFSAERTGGSVSTLTIQRTQQEDSAVYLCASSFASGGETQYFGPGTRLLVL.